The T cell receptor beta chain under discussion was sequenced for a study of blood T cell repertoires in COVID-19. Turning to the study itself: T cells, B-cell-depleted T cells, or PBMCs provided the cDNA or gDNA that served as material.

In the original analysis: Amplification of reference gene primers provided the estimated nucleated cell counts. Clones were read by immunoSEQ multiplex PCR, and TCRdb kept only the in-frame ones, dropping some. V and J calls plus clone size are reproduced from that table; the DNA served to infer D and trimming. This sample has roughly 260,000 clones; roughly nine tenths occur once, and the top ten carry approximately 4%. The sequence was obtained from a man between 60 and 75 years old who had recovered from COVID-19. Sequencing was done on a sample of peripheral blood.

The DNA for the CDR3 is TGTGCCAGTAGTATAAGGGTTGGGGGGGCAGATACGCAGTATTTT. Its translation is CASSIRVGGADTQYF. The rearrangement uses TRBV19 and TRBJ2-3; the match to TRBD2 covers 7 bases. Losses at the gene ends were 2 bases for V and 4 bases for J; bases not matched to a gene: 6. There are 15 residues in the CDR3. From germline, CDR1 is LNHDA and CDR2 SQIVND (reference sequence).